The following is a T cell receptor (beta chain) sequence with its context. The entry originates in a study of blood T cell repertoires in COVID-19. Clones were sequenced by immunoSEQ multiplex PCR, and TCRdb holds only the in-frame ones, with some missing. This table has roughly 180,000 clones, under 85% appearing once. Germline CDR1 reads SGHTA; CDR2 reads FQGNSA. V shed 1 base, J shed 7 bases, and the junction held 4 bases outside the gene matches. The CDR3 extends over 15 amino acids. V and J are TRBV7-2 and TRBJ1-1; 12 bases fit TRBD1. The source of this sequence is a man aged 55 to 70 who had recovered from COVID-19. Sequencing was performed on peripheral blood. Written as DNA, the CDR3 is TGTGCCAGCAGCTTAGGGGACAGGGGGCTACATGAAGCTTTCTTT. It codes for CASSLGDRGLHEAFF.